Below, 3 T cell receptor beta chains from the same sample are listed, as sequenced in a study of blood T cell repertoires in COVID-19. Here immunoSEQ multiplex PCR was the method, and the copy in TCRdb shows in-frame clones only, minus some. The sample lists a few hundred thousand clones; 88% were seen once. Sequencing was carried out using peripheral blood. Receptor source: a man younger than 35 with active or convalescent COVID-19.

There are a few counts of this clone. The chain has TRBV5-1 and TRBJ1-2, with D possibly TRBD1 on 6 matching bases. The CDR3 has 14 amino acids. Trimming pared 0 bases from V and 4 bases from J, leaving 10 bases between. Germline CDR1 and CDR2: SGHRS and YFSETQ. CDR3 in DNA: TGCGCCAGCAGCTTGGAGGGGGAAGGCTATGGCTACACCTTC. This encodes CASSLEGEGYGYTF.

This chain connects TRBV6-2 or TRBV6-3 to TRBJ1-1; 7 bases agree with TRBD1. The V gene end was trimmed by 5 bases and the J gene end by 0 bases; junction bases not matched to a gene: 9. This CDR3 contains 16 residues. Per germline, CDR1 MNHEY and CDR2 SVGEGT. CDR3: CASSTGEVILNTEAFF. CDR3 coding DNA: TGTGCCAGCAGTACAGGGGAGGTAATTCTGAACACTGAAGCTTTCTTT.

This rearrangement joins TRBV7-2 to TRBJ2-3; 8 bases line up with TRBD2. Germline lookup yields CDR1 SGHTA and CDR2 FQGNSA. This CDR3 comprises 17 residues. With V trimmed by 4 bases and J by 6 bases, 15 bases remained unmatched. The CDR3 loop is CASSSQGGRGVKDTQYF. CDR3 coding DNA: TGTGCCAGCAGCTCCCAGGGAGGGCGGGGGGTTAAGGATACGCAGTATTTT.